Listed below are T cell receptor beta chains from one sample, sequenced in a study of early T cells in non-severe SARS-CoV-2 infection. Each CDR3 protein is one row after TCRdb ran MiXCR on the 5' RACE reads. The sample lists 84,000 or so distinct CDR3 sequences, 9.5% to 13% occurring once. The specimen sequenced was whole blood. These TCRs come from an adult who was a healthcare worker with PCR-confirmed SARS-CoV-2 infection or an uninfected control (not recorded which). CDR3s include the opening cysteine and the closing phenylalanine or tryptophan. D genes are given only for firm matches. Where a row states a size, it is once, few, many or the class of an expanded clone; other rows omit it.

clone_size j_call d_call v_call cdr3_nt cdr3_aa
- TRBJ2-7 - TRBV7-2 TGTGCCAGCAGCTTAAACTCCGGGACACCTAACTCCTACGAGCAGTACTTC CASSLNSGTPNSYEQYF
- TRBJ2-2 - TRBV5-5 TGTGCCAGCAGCTTGCACGGGAGTGGTACCGGGGAGCTGTTTTTT CASSLHGSGTGELFF
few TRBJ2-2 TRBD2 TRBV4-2 TGTGCCAGCAGCAAAGCGGGGGAGGACACCGGGGAGCTGTTTTTT CASSKAGEDTGELFF
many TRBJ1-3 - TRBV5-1 TGCGCCAGCAGGTTAGGCAACTCTGGAAACACCATATATTTT CASRLGNSGNTIYF
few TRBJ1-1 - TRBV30 TGTGCCTGGAGTCTGGACCCCTCAATTGAAGCTTTCTTT CAWSLDPSIEAFF
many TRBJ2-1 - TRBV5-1 TGCGCCAGCAGCTTGGATGCGAGCTCCTACAATGAGCAGTTCTTC CASSLDASSYNEQFF
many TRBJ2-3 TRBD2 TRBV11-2 TGTGCCAGCAGCTTAGTCTCTAGCGGAGCAGATACGCAGTATTTT CASSLVSSGADTQYF
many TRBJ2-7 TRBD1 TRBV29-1 TGCAGCGTCCGACAGGGGAGTAACGAGCAGTACTTC CSVRQGSNEQYF
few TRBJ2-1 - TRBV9 TGTGCCAGCAGCGTCGGACCGCTTAATGAGCAGTTCTTC CASSVGPLNEQFF
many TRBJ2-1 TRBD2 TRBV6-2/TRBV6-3 TGTGCCAGCAGAGGGGGGGGGACTAGCAAGCAGTTCTTC CASRGGGTSKQFF
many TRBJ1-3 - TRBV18 TGTGCCAGCTCACCACCGGCAGGGTATGGAAACACCATATATTTT CASSPPAGYGNTIYF
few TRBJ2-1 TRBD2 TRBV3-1 TGTGCCAGCGCTTCTAGCGGGGGGGCCTACAATGAGCAGTTCTTC CASASSGGAYNEQFF
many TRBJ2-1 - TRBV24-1 TGTGCCACCAGTAGAAGGAATGAGCAGTTCTTC CATSRRNEQFF
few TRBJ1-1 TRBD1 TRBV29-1 TGCAGCGTTGTAGGTGCGGACAGGGGTGTCACTGAAGCTTTCTTT CSVVGADRGVTEAFF
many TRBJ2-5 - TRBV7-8 TGTGCCAGCAGCTTAGGCTGGGGGGCCCAAGAGACCCAGTACTTC CASSLGWGAQETQYF
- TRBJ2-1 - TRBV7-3 TGTGCCAGCAGCTTATTGGGACTGTCTTACAATGAGCAGTTCTTC CASSLLGLSYNEQFF
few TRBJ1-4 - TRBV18 TGTGCCAGCTCACCTCGGGACGGCGAAAAACTGTTTTTT CASSPRDGEKLFF
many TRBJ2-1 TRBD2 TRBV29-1 TGCAGCATTGCGGGGACTACCAATAGAGGGGTCATAGGTGAGCAGTTCTTC CSIAGTTNRGVIGEQFF
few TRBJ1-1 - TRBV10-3 TGTGCCATAGCCGCGACACCTGTTGACACTGAAGCTTTCTTT CAIAATPVDTEAFF
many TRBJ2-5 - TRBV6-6 TGTGCCAGCGTCGGGTCGTCCCAAGAGACCCAGTACTTC CASVGSSQETQYF
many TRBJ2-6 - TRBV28 TGTGCCAGCAGGCCAGGAGGGGGTAGCTCTGGGGCCAACGTCCTGACTTTC CASRPGGGSSGANVLTF
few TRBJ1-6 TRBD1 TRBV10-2 TGCGCCAGCAGGGGCACCGGGACAGCTAATTCACCCCTCCACTTT CASRGTGTANSPLHF
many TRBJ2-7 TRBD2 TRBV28 TGTGCCAGCAGAGCTACCGGGACTAGCTCCTACGAGCAGTACTTC CASRATGTSSYEQYF
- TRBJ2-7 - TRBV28 TGTGCCAGCAGTTTGGCAGGTAACTCCTACGAGCAGTACTTC CASSLAGNSYEQYF
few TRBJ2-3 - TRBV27 TGTGCCAGCAGTCCGACCCATGGGAGAACAGATACGCAGTATTTT CASSPTHGRTDTQYF
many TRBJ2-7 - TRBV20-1 TGCAGTGCCCGAGGGCAGTTTTCCTACGAGCAGTACTTC CSARGQFSYEQYF
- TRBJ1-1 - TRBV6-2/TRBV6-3 TGTGCCAGCGTCAGGGGAGGCACTGAAGCTTTCTTT CASVRGGTEAFF
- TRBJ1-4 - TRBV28 TGTGCCAGCAGACCGGACAGCGTTAATGAAAAACTGTTTTTT CASRPDSVNEKLFF
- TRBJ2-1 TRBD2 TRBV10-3 TGTGCCATCTCCCAGCGGGAGGACAATGAGCAGTTCTTC CAISQREDNEQFF
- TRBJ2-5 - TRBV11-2 TGTGCCAGCAGCTTAGTTCCAGGGGTGGAGACCCAGTACTTC CASSLVPGVETQYF
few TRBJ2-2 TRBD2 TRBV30 TGTGCCTGGCGGGGCAGCGGGAGCCTTCCCGGGGAGCTGTTTTTT CAWRGSGSLPGELFF
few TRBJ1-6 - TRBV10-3 TGTGCCATCTCTCAGGGAAATAATTCACCCCTCCACTTT CAISQGNNSPLHF
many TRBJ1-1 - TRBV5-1 TGCGCCAGCAGCTTCACGGCGACTGAAGCTTTCTTT CASSFTATEAFF
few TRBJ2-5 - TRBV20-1 TGCAGTGCTGCCACAGTCCAAGAGACCCAGTACTTC CSAATVQETQYF
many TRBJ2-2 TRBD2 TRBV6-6 TGTGCCAGCCTCAACGGTGGCGGGAGGGCCCCCGGGGAGCTGTTTTTT CASLNGGGRAPGELFF
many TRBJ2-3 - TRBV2 TGTGCCAGCAATCAGGGGCTTAGCGGAGATACGCAGTATTTT CASNQGLSGDTQYF
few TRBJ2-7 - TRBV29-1 TGCAGCGGATTGGACAGATCCTACGAGCAGTACTTC CSGLDRSYEQYF
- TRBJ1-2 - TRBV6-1 TGTGCCAGCAGTTACAGGGACTACTATGGCTACACCTTC CASSYRDYYGYTF
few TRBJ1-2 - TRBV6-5 TGTGCCAGCAGACCTACAGGGAGACACTATGGCTACACCTTC CASRPTGRHYGYTF
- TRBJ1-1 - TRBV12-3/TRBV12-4 TGTGCCAGCCAAGAGACCACTGAAGCTTTCTTT CASQETTEAFF
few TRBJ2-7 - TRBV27 TGTGCCAGCAGTTTAGTCGGATCAACACCCTACGAGCAGTACTTC CASSLVGSTPYEQYF
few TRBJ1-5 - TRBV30 TGTGCCTGGAGTACAGGGCAGGGCCAGCCCCAGCATTTT CAWSTGQGQPQHF
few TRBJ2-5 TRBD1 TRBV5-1 TGCGCCAGCAGCGGGGGGACAGGGAAAAACCAAGAGACCCAGTACTTC CASSGGTGKNQETQYF
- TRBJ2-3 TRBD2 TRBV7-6 TGTGCCAGCAGCGGAGGCGGGGGGTTCACAGATACGCAGTATTTT CASSGGGGFTDTQYF
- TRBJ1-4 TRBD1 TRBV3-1 TGTGCCAGCAGCCACAAGGTACAGGGGAAACTGTTTTTT CASSHKVQGKLFF
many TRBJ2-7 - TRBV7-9 TGTGCCAGCAGCTCTTTTCGGGGGAACTACGAGCAGTACTTC CASSSFRGNYEQYF
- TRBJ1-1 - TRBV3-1 TGTGCCAGCAGCCGAAACGGGCCCAACACTGAAGCTTTCTTT CASSRNGPNTEAFF
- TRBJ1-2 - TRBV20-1 TGCGGGGCGAGGACGTATGGCTACACCTTC CGARTYGYTF